The sequence of this T cell receptor (beta chain) was determined in a study of blood T cells in healthy people across ages. As concerns this clonotype: What it binds is not known.

Through a sample-barcoded 5' primer and a J-beta primer mix, a second PCR was run for roughly 6 to 12 cycles. The template-switch adaptor, which had 12 random nucleotides, put a tag on each cDNA molecule. One entry per CDR3 protein results from TCRdb running MiXCR on the 5' RACE reads. The profile shows approximately 800,000 distinct CDR3 sequences, 62% of them singletons. Study conclusions and caveats: The recorded TCR beta diversity per million T cells decreased in a roughly linear manner with age. Estimated diversity that came from one million T cells was considered an underestimate.

Input material: blood. The source is a man aged 30-40 years in good health.

DNA for the CDR3: TGTGCCAGCAGCTTAGTGTTGGGGACCTCAGGTGCAACTAATGAAAAACTGTTTTTT. Protein sequence: CASSLVLGTSGATNEKLFF. The chain joins TRBV7-2 to TRBJ1-4; weak D call: TRBD1 (5 bases). The CDR3 has 19 residues. Trimming removed 1 base from V and 0 bases from J, with 18 bases in between. CDR1 SGHTA and CDR2 FQGNSA come from the germline V gene.